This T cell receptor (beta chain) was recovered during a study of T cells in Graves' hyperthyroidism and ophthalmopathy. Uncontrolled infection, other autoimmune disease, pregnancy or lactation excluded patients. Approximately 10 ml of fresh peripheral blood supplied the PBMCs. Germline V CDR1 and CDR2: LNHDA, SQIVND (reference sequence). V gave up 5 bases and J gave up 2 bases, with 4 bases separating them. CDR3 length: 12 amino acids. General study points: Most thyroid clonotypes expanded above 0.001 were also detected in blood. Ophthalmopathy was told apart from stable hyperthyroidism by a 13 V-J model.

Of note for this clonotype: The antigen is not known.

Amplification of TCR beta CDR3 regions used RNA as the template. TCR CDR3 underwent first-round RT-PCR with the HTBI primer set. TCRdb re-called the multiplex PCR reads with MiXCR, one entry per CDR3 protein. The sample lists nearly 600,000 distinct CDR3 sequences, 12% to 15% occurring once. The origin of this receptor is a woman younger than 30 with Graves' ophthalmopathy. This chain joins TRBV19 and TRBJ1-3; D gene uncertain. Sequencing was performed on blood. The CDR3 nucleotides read TGTGCCAGTAGTGCCCCTGGAAACACCATATATTTT. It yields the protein CASSAPGNTIYF.